This T cell receptor (beta chain) is drawn from a study of T-cell reconstitution after alpha-beta-depleted transplantation in children. This clonotype was detected many times. No antigen is known for it. Trimming took off 4 bases at V and 4 bases at J, with 17 bases between the two ends. CDR3 length: 16 residues. During its preparation, the TCRbeta library received unique molecular identifiers. TCRdb analysed the PCR reads with MiXCR anew, one entry per CDR3 protein. The table includes roughly 670,000 distinct CDR3 sequences, under 15% detected once. Whole-study findings and limits: Several patients had high TCRbeta diversity at day 60; it came from surviving recipient T cells and thymic progenitors. Reportedly, alpha-beta T cells present about two months post-transplant originated from several hundred expanded clones of graft origin. T-cell numbers and diversity one year post-transplant derived largely from freshly generated T cells.

The chain is built from TRBV12-3 or TRBV12-4 and TRBJ2-1; D might be TRBD1 (6 bases). This material consisted of PBMCs, taken before TCRalphabeta/CD19-depleted stem cell transplant. The TCR was taken from a girl aged 2 to 9 with congenital amegakaryocytic thrombocytopenia, due to receive a stem cell transplant. CDR3 in amino acids: CASSWPGQINYNEQFF. The CDR3 DNA is TGTGCCAGCAGTTGGCCCGGACAGATAAATTACAATGAGCAGTTCTTC.